This paragraph reports one TCR beta chain. The sample belongs to a study of long-term antiretroviral therapy in people with HIV. Study at large: First collections came about a decade before the 2015 immediate-ART recommendation.

Investigators performed immunoSEQ version v3.0 at survey level. Sequencing was performed with immunoSEQ multiplex PCR; in TCRdb, only in-frame clones are kept and a portion is missing. In the table there are roughly 50,000 clones, roughly 80% of which are singletons. Germline V gives CDR1 SEHNR, CDR2 FQNEAQ (reference sequence). The V end was cut by 3 bases, the J end by 0 bases, with 9 bases between. This CDR3 has 15 residues. The sample was unsorted PBMCs, taken 0.8 years after starting antiretroviral therapy. V gene TRBV7-9 combines with J gene TRBJ1-5, with D perhaps matching TRBD1 (6 bases). The TCR sequence derives from a woman aged 18 to 35 with HIV. In DNA form, the CDR3 reads TGTGCCAGCAGCTTGGACAGATATAGCAATCAGCCCCAGCATTTT. This translates into CASSLDRYSNQPQHF.